This TCR beta chain was obtained from a study of CD8 T cells in ankylosing spondylitis. TCRdb reprocessed the 5' RACE reads with MiXCR, giving one entry per CDR3 protein. The sample carries 30,000 to 35,000 distinct CDR3 sequences, less than 40% recorded once. The germline gives CDR1 SQVTM, CDR2 ANQGSEA. The CDR3 runs to 16 residues. V was pared by 0 bases and J by 0 bases, with 5 bases of the junction left unmatched. Sample: synovial fluid, either unsorted or a sorted T cell fraction (not recorded which). This clonotype was obtained from a male donor with ankylosing spondylitis. The chain joins TRBV29-1 to TRBJ2-1, with 7 bases aligning to TRBD2. CDR3: CSVEDNGRSSYNEQFF. In DNA, the CDR3 is TGCAGCGTTGAAGATAACGGGAGGAGCTCCTACAATGAGCAGTTCTTC.